The rows below give T cell receptor beta chains drawn from one sample of a study of response to subunit inactivated influenza vaccine. TCRdb reprocessed the RT-PCR reads via MiXCR and lists one record per CDR3 protein. The sample lists some 160,000 distinct CDR3 sequences, around 9.9% occurring once. The sample was non-naive T cells sorted from PBMCs, taken 35 to 45 days after vaccination. Receptor source: a man in his fifties or sixties who received an inactivated influenza vaccine. The CDR3 runs from the conserved cysteine through the conserved F or W. A D gene is named only where the DNA matches it firmly. The listing skips clone size in some rows; elsewhere it reads once, few, many or a size class.

V	D	J	size	DNA	CDR3
TRBV12-3/TRBV12-4	NA	TRBJ2-3	few	TGTGCCAGCAGCAGTCTAGCGAGCACGCAGTATTTT	CASSSLASTQYF
TRBV6-5	NA	TRBJ2-3	many	TGTGCCAGCAGAGCGGCAAGCACAGATACGCAGTATTTT	CASRAASTDTQYF
TRBV6-6	NA	TRBJ1-1	few	TGTGCCAGCAGTTACTCGATCGGGACTGAAGCTTTCTTT	CASSYSIGTEAFF
TRBV14	NA	TRBJ2-7	NA	TGTGCCAGCAGCAAAGGAGCTACCTCCTACGAGCAGTACTTC	CASSKGATSYEQYF
TRBV11-2	NA	TRBJ2-7	many	TGTGCCAGCAGCTTGCCTAGTCGAAGCTCCTACGAGCAGTACTTC	CASSLPSRSSYEQYF
TRBV28	TRBD2	TRBJ2-5	few	TGTGCCAGCAACCGGGGACTATTGGGAGAGACCCAGTACTTC	CASNRGLLGETQYF
TRBV11-2	TRBD1	TRBJ2-7	few	TGTGCCAGCAGTCCAAATAGGGGCAGGGGGCCCCCCTACGAGCAGTACTTC	CASSPNRGRGPPYEQYF
TRBV5-4	TRBD1	TRBJ2-2	few	TGTGCCAGCAGCTTCGGGACAGGCCTCACCGGGGAGCTGTTTTTT	CASSFGTGLTGELFF
TRBV18	TRBD1	TRBJ2-1	NA	TGTGCCAGCTCACCAGGGACAGGGTTCAATGAGCAGTTCTTC	CASSPGTGFNEQFF
TRBV7-8	NA	TRBJ2-7	once	TGTGCCAGCAGCTCTGGACAGAGTCGGGCCTACGAGCAGTACTTC	CASSSGQSRAYEQYF
TRBV7-8	TRBD1	TRBJ2-7	few	TGTGCCAGCAGCTTATTCTCCCGACAGGGGACCGAGCAGTACTTC	CASSLFSRQGTEQYF
TRBV6-2/TRBV6-3	NA	TRBJ1-1	many	TGTGCCAGCACCCTCGCTGGGCAGAACACTGAAGCTTTCTTT	CASTLAGQNTEAFF
TRBV3-1	NA	TRBJ1-1	NA	TGTGCCAGCAGCCAAGATCGCCCCGGCTTGCGGGACACTGAAGCTTTCTTT	CASSQDRPGLRDTEAFF
TRBV5-1	TRBD2	TRBJ2-1	many	TGCGCCAGCAGCTGGACTAGCGGGAACGAGCAGTTCTTC	CASSWTSGNEQFF
TRBV4-3	TRBD1	TRBJ1-1	NA	TGCGCCAGCAGCCTACGACAGGGGATCCACACTGAAGCTTTCTTT	CASSLRQGIHTEAFF
TRBV7-9	NA	TRBJ2-5	NA	TGTGCCAGCAGCTCGGACTACCTCCAAGAGACCCAGTACTTC	CASSSDYLQETQYF
TRBV7-8	NA	TRBJ2-3	NA	TGTGCCAGCAGCTTAGACAGGGTCGGTGGCACAGATACGCAGTATTTT	CASSLDRVGGTDTQYF
TRBV5-6	NA	TRBJ2-7	many	TGTGCCAGCAGCTTGTACGGCAACTACGAGCAGTACTTC	CASSLYGNYEQYF
TRBV6-1	NA	TRBJ2-7	many	TGTGCCAGCAGCCCACCATTGGGGGTTGGTTCCGAGCAGTACTTC	CASSPPLGVGSEQYF
TRBV2	TRBD1	TRBJ2-7	NA	TGTGCCCGCAGTCCCCTAGATTTTAGACAGGGACCTCCCTACGAGCAGTACTTC	CARSPLDFRQGPPYEQYF
TRBV28	TRBD2	TRBJ2-5	NA	TGTGCCAGCAGCACGACTAGCATCGAGACCCAGTACTTC	CASSTTSIETQYF
TRBV5-1	NA	TRBJ2-7	NA	TGCGCCAGCAGCTTGGACGGTCGGGACGAGCAGTACTTC	CASSLDGRDEQYF
TRBV5-1	NA	TRBJ1-1	NA	TGCGCCAGCAGCGCTAGACAGGCCCTAGGGGACACTGAAGCTTTCTTT	CASSARQALGDTEAFF
TRBV12-3/TRBV12-4	NA	TRBJ1-1	NA	TGTGCCAGCACCCCAGGGACGGATAGAACTGAAGCTTTCTTT	CASTPGTDRTEAFF
TRBV6-2/TRBV6-3	NA	TRBJ2-7	few	TGTGCCAGCAGTCCTTTTGAGGGAAAGTTCGGCGAGCAGTACTTC	CASSPFEGKFGEQYF
TRBV19	TRBD1	TRBJ2-7	NA	TGTGCCAGTAGTCCAGGGACAGGCGAGTCCTACGAGCAGTACTTC	CASSPGTGESYEQYF
TRBV7-3	TRBD1	TRBJ2-3	few	TGTGCCAGCAGCCGACAGGGGGCCAAAGATACGCAGTATTTT	CASSRQGAKDTQYF
TRBV15	TRBD1	TRBJ2-1	NA	TGTGCCACCAGCCCCCGCGGGGACAGGGGCTACAATGAGCAGTTCTTC	CATSPRGDRGYNEQFF
TRBV20-1	NA	TRBJ2-1	few	TGCAGTGCTAGAGATGCCGGAGAGAGCTCCTACAATGAGCAGTTCTTC	CSARDAGESSYNEQFF
TRBV11-2	NA	TRBJ2-5	few	TGTGCCAGCAGCTTAGCACTGATACAAGAGACCCAGTACTTC	CASSLALIQETQYF
TRBV29-1	TRBD2	TRBJ2-7	few	TGCAGCGTTAAGGGGGGGACTAGCGGGGGGACGTACGAGCAGTACTTC	CSVKGGTSGGTYEQYF
TRBV9	NA	TRBJ1-5	few	TGTGCCAGCAGCGTAGCTACTGGAGCGGGAGTCCCAGATACGCAGCATTTT	CASSVATGAGVPDTQHF
TRBV7-3	NA	TRBJ2-3	many	TGTGCCAGCAGCCCAGGGACGGGCGTTAGCACAGATACGCAGTATTTT	CASSPGTGVSTDTQYF
TRBV5-1	NA	TRBJ1-1	few	TGCGCCAGCAGCTACAATCAGGGGCGAAACACTGAAGCTTTCTTT	CASSYNQGRNTEAFF
TRBV7-9	TRBD1	TRBJ2-5	many	TGTGCCAGCAGCTTAGCACAGGGGTCGGGAGAGACCCAGTACTTC	CASSLAQGSGETQYF
TRBV11-2	NA	TRBJ2-7	many	TGTGCCAGCAGCTTAAATGAGGGACTCGAGCAGTACTTC	CASSLNEGLEQYF
TRBV29-1	NA	TRBJ2-3	many	TGCAGCCACTCCCGGACGTCTTCTAGCACAGATACGCAGTATTTT	CSHSRTSSSTDTQYF
TRBV19	NA	TRBJ2-5	NA	TGTGCCAGTAGTGTACTGACCGGGACGGAGGGAGAGACCCAGTACTTC	CASSVLTGTEGETQYF
TRBV6-1	TRBD1	TRBJ1-1	NA	TGTGCCAGCAGGGAGCGTCCCGGGACAGGGAACACTGAAGCTTTCTTT	CASRERPGTGNTEAFF
TRBV27	NA	TRBJ1-1	many	TGTGCCAGCAGTGCTAGGGAAAGGAACACTGAAGCTTTCTTT	CASSARERNTEAFF
TRBV6-5	NA	TRBJ2-7	NA	TGTGCCAGCAGGGAAGGATCCTACGAGCAGTACTTC	CASREGSYEQYF
TRBV20-1	NA	TRBJ2-5	many	TGCAGTGCTAGAGATCTGAGGAGCGGAGCGTACCAAGAGACCCAGTACTTC	CSARDLRSGAYQETQYF
TRBV27	NA	TRBJ2-5	NA	TGTGCCAGCAGTATACAGGGACAAGAGACCCAGTACTTC	CASSIQGQETQYF
TRBV6-5	TRBD2	TRBJ2-1	few	TGTGCCAGCAGTTTAGCGGGGGGCTTCAACAATGAGCAGTTCTTC	CASSLAGGFNNEQFF
TRBV5-5	NA	TRBJ2-7	NA	TGTGCCAGCAGCTTCCTGCCGGAGGGGTCCTACGAGCAGTACTTC	CASSFLPEGSYEQYF
TRBV7-9	NA	TRBJ1-2	NA	TGTGCCAGCAGCTTAGATCCTCTTGGCAAGAGACCCTATGGCTACACCTTC	CASSLDPLGKRPYGYTF
TRBV4-3	TRBD1	TRBJ1-5	many	TGCGCCAGCAGCCCGGGACAGGGCTATCAGCCCCAGCATTTT	CASSPGQGYQPQHF
TRBV29-1	NA	TRBJ2-3	NA	TGCAGCGTTGGGCGGGATTGGTATGGGAGCACAGATACGCAGTATTTT	CSVGRDWYGSTDTQYF
TRBV5-1	TRBD1	TRBJ1-2	NA	TGCGCCAGCAGCTTGACCCCGGACAGGCAACTCTATGGCTACACCTTC	CASSLTPDRQLYGYTF
TRBV21-1	NA	TRBJ2-4	few	TGTGCCAGCAGCAAAGCGAGGACTAGCGGGAGTCGTGGGGCGTTC	CASSKARTSGSRGAF